These 19 T cell receptor beta chains were all obtained from the same sample, sequenced in a study of blood T cell repertoires in COVID-19. Sequenced by immunoSEQ multiplex PCR; TCRdb stores in-frame clones only, minus some. The table shows about 160,000 clones, with approximately 81% occurring only once. The sample comprised peripheral blood. The receptors derive from an elderly woman with active or convalescent COVID-19.

This CDR3 is CAISEADRTNWVGYTF. CDR3 coding DNA: TGTGCCATCAGTGAGGCGGACAGGACTAACTGGGTCGGCTACACCTTC. The chain employs TRBV10-3 and TRBJ1-2, with 7 bases fitting TRBD1. V was pared by 2 bases and J by 8 bases, with 14 bases of the junction left unmatched. CDR3 size: 16 residues. CDR1 is ENHRY and CDR2 is SYGVKD in the germline V gene.

CDR3 bases: TGTGCCAGCAGCAAGACTAGCGGGAGCTCCTACAATGAGCAGTTCTTC. Its protein is CASSKTSGSSYNEQFF. The chain links TRBV7-3 to TRBJ2-1, with TRBD2 identical over 12 bases. Germline CDR1 reads SGHTA; CDR2 reads FQGTGA. The CDR3 consists of 16 residues. The trim removed 5 bases at V and 0 bases at J, leaving 2 bases unmatched. The complete variable domain, with remaining parts taken from reference TRBV7-3 and TRBJ2-1, reads GAGVSQTPSNKVTEKGKYVELRCDPISGHTALYWYRQSLGQGPEFLIYFQGTGAADDSGLPNDRFFAVRPEGSVSTLKIQRTERGDSAVYLCASSKTSGSSYNEQFFGPGTRLTVL.

This chain links TRBV19 with TRBJ1-1; 9 nucleotides agree with TRBD1. V lost 9 bases and J lost 10; bases outside the gene matches: 15. Germline lookup yields CDR1 LNHDA and CDR2 SQIVND (reference sequence). CDR3 size: 14 residues. This chain's CDR3 is CASADRDREGLAFF. The CDR3 bases are TGTGCCAGCGCAGACCGGGACAGGGAGGGTCTAGCTTTCTTT. The variable domain in full, with the rest retrieved from reference TRBV19 and TRBJ1-1, is DGGITQSPKYLFRKEGQNVTLSCEQNLNHDAMYWYRQDPGQGLRLIYYSQIVNDFQKGDIAEGYSVSREKKESFPLTVTSAQKNPTAFYLCASADRDREGLAFFGQGTRLTVV.

This chain uses TRBV2 with TRBJ1-2; D perhaps matches TRBD1 (5 bases). The CDR3 sequence is 12 residues long. The germline V and J ends were trimmed by 0 bases and 7 bases, with 6 bases remaining between them. Germline V gene sequence: CDR1 SNHLY, CDR2 FYNNEI. The CDR3 nucleotides are TGTGCCAGCAGTGAAGCGCAGGGTGGCTACACCTTC. It yields the protein CASSEAQGGYTF. Full variable domain (missing parts from reference TRBV2 and TRBJ1-2): EPEVTQTPSHQVTQMGQEVILRCVPISNHLYFYWYRQILGQKVEFLVSFYNNEISEKSEIFDDQFSVERPDGSNFTLKIRSTKLEDSAMYFCASSEAQGGYTFGSGTRLTVV.

This clone has ten or more counts. The chain uses TRBV5-8 and TRBJ1-2; 9 bases map to TRBD1. Germline V gene data show CDR1 as SGHTS and CDR2 as YDEGEE. V gave up 3 bases and J gave up 0 bases; unmatched junction bases: 9. The CDR3 spans 17 residues. CDR3 sequence: CASSSGQGVGPNYGYTF. CDR3 sequence (DNA): TGTGCCAGCAGCTCGGGACAGGGAGTAGGGCCTAACTATGGCTACACCTTC. Combining the CDR3 with reference TRBV5-8 and TRBJ1-2 gives the whole variable domain EAGVTQSPTHLIKTRGQQATLRCSPISGHTSVYWYQQALGLGLQFLLWYDEGEERNRGNFPPRFSGRQFPNYSSELNVNALELEDSALYLCASSSGQGVGPNYGYTFGSGTRLTVV.

This clone has a handful of counts. The chain links TRBV2 to TRBJ2-7; 7 nucleotides agree with TRBD2. This CDR3 is 15 amino acids long. Unmatched junction bases numbered 9, after V lost 3 bases and J lost 4 bases. CDR1 is SNHLY and CDR2 is FYNNEI in the germline V gene. The CDR3 loop is CASSDSRLAKYEQYF. The CDR3 DNA is TGTGCCAGCAGTGATTCGAGACTAGCAAAGTACGAGCAGTACTTC.

This chain connects TRBV6-5 to TRBJ2-7; 11 positions agree with TRBD1. Trimming removed 2 bases from V and 7 bases from J; junction bases left unmatched: 7. CDR1 is MNHEY, CDR2 SVGAGI, per germline. The CDR3 consists of 15 residues. The CDR3 nucleotides are TGTGCCAGCAGTTACGGGGGACAGGGGGTTGGAGAGCAGTACTTC. Protein sequence: CASSYGGQGVGEQYF.

V and J are TRBV7-9 and TRBJ2-3; D is perhaps TRBD2 (5 bases). Germline CDR1 reads SEHNR; CDR2 reads FQNEAQ (reference sequence). V was cut by 1 base and J by 2 bases, with 10 bases left in between. The CDR3 loop spans 15 amino acids. CDR3 nucleotides: TGTGCCAGCAGCTTAGGGAGCGGCCTCACAGATACGCAGTATTTT. Residues: CASSLGSGLTDTQYF.

The chain is built from TRBV7-9 and TRBJ1-2; the D is unclear. CDR1 SEHNR and CDR2 FQNEAQ come from the germline V gene (reference sequence). CDR3 length equals 17 residues. V was clipped by 5 bases and J by 8 bases, with 27 bases between them. The CDR3 bases are TGTGCCAGCAGCCCGACTTCCAACTACCTGGCGGGCGAGGGCTACACCTTC. Protein: CASSPTSNYLAGEGYTF.

The J gene is TRBJ2-2, the V gene TRBV5-1; the D is unclear. Germline assignment: CDR1 SGHRS and CDR2 YFSETQ. This CDR3 contains 16 residues. V lost 5 bases and J 0 bases, leaving 14 bases between the germline ends. CDR3 amino acids: CASSEGGLANTGELFF. The CDR3 DNA follows: TGCGCCAGCAGTGAAGGCGGCCTTGCGAACACCGGGGAGCTGTTTTTT.

There are a few counts of this clone. This sequence joins TRBV6-6 and TRBJ2-7; 12 nucleotides agree with TRBD2. V gave up 2 bases and J gave up 2 bases; unmatched junction bases: 4. CDR1 is MNHNY and CDR2 is SVGAGI in the germline V gene (reference sequence). This CDR3 contains 16 residues. CDR3 DNA sequence: TGTGCCAGCAGTTACCCGACTAGCGGGAGACCCTACGAGCAGTACTTC. Its protein is CASSYPTSGRPYEQYF.

The rearrangement joins TRBV5-6 to TRBJ2-6, with 9 bases identical to TRBD1. The CDR3 is 18 residues long. Germline V gives CDR1 SGHDT, CDR2 YYEEEE. Trimming cost V 2 bases and J 2 bases; bases outside gene matches: 8. CDR3 coding DNA: TGTGCCAGCAGCTTCCCGGGACAGGGTGTCCCTGGGGCCAACGTCCTGACTTTC. Residues: CASSFPGQGVPGANVLTF.

The chain joins TRBV19 to TRBJ1-4; weak D call: TRBD1 (6 bases). The CDR3 consists of 15 residues. The V gene lost 4 bases and the J gene lost 8 bases, with 17 bases spanning the gap. CDR1 and CDR2 (germline): LNHDA, SQIVND (reference sequence). The CDR3 sequence is CASSTEGGIREKLFF. As DNA, the CDR3 is TGTGCCAGTAGTACGGAAGGGGGAATACGGGAAAAACTGTTTTTT.

V gene TRBV3-1 (or the pseudogene TRBV3-2) combines with J gene TRBJ1-2; a possible D gene is TRBD1 (5 bases). Germline CDR1 LGHDT, CDR2 YNNKEL (reference sequence). CDR3 length: 12 amino acids. V lost 4 bases and J 8 bases, leaving 11 bases between the germline ends. The CDR3 spells CASSPGGGGYTF. Written as DNA, the CDR3 is TGTGCCAGCAGCCCCGGGGGGGGAGGCTACACCTTC.

This rearrangement joins TRBV6-5 to TRBJ1-2, with 7 bases that match TRBD1. Per the germline V gene, CDR1 is MNHEY and CDR2 is SVGAGI. The CDR3 length is 13 residues. With V trimmed by 7 bases and J by 3 bases, 5 bases remained unmatched. CDR3 nucleotides: TGTGCCAGCACCGCACAGGGGCACTATGGCTACACCTTC. This translates into CASTAQGHYGYTF.

This chain uses TRBV19 with TRBJ1-5; maybe TRBD1 (5 bases). There are 15 residues in the CDR3. The germline V gene encodes CDR1 LNHDA and CDR2 SQIVND (reference sequence). Trimming cost V 1 base and J 4 bases, with 11 bases left between them. CDR3 sequence (DNA): TGTGCCAGTAGTATAGGTACGGGGGGTAATCAGCCCCAGCATTTT. Protein: CASSIGTGGNQPQHF. Complete variable domain (other parts from reference TRBV19 and TRBJ1-5): DGGITQSPKYLFRKEGQNVTLSCEQNLNHDAMYWYRQDPGQGLRLIYYSQIVNDFQKGDIAEGYSVSREKKESFPLTVTSAQKNPTAFYLCASSIGTGGNQPQHFGDGTRLSIL.

This clone was detected once. The CDR3 DNA follows: TGTGCCAGCAGCATCGACAGGGGGCCTTACAATGAGCAGTTCTTC. This gives the protein CASSIDRGPYNEQFF. The V gene is TRBV5-4, the J gene TRBJ2-1; 10 nucleotides agree with TRBD1. Germline CDR1 is SGHNT and CDR2 is YYREEE (reference sequence). Trimming at V came to 4 bases and at J to 4 bases, leaving 5 bases not matched to a gene. The CDR3 totals 15 residues.

This clone was seen once. V is TRBV10-3 and J is TRBJ2-7; D may be TRBD1 (6 bases). V was pared by 6 bases and J by 7 bases, with 16 bases between. Germline values: CDR1 ENHRY, CDR2 SYGVKD. This CDR3 has 13 residues. CDR3 sequence: CAISRTADGEQYF. The CDR3 bases are TGTGCCATCAGCCGGACAGCCGACGGAGAGCAGTACTTC.

The V call is TRBV7-3, the J call TRBJ2-2, with TRBD2 as a possible D gene (5 bases). V dropped 6 bases and J dropped 5 bases, with 10 bases sitting between them. The CDR3 contains 13 residues. In germline, CDR1 is SGHTA, CDR2 FQGTGA. In nucleotides, the CDR3 is TGTGCCAGCAGTCCTCGGACTACCGGGGAGCTGTTTTTT. As protein: CASSPRTTGELFF.